Listed here are 2 T cell receptor beta chains from one sample, sequenced in a study of T cells in Graves' hyperthyroidism and ophthalmopathy. RNA transcripts provided the source from which TCR beta CDR3 regions were amplified. The HTBI primer set served for first-round RT-PCR of the TCR CDR3. TCRdb independently ran MiXCR on the multiplex PCR reads; one entry per CDR3 protein. Here the sample spans around 600,000 distinct CDR3 sequences, 40% to 55% being singletons. The sample comprised peripheral blood or thyroid tissue (not recorded which). These TCRs come from an adult man with Graves' disease, either hyperthyroidism or ophthalmopathy (not recorded which).

The V gene is TRBV7-4, the J gene TRBJ1-6; 8 bases agree with TRBD1. The J segment lost 9 bases and the V segment lost 6 bases, leaving 16 bases of the junction unmatched. Looked up from germline, CDR1 is SGHVT and CDR2 is SQSDAQ. The CDR3 length is 17 residues. The CDR3 DNA reads TGTGCCAGCAGTGGGGTGTCGGGTCAGGGGGCATTTTCACCCCTCCACTTT. Translated: CASSGVSGQGAFSPLHF. The full variable domain, in which reference TRBV7-4 and TRBJ1-6 provide the parts outside the CDR3, is GAGVSQSPRYKVAKRGRDVALRCDSISGHVTLYWYRQTLGQGSEVLTYSQSDAQRDKSGRPSGRFSAERPERSVSTLKIQRTEQGDSAVYLCASSGVSGQGAFSPLHFGNGTRLTVT.

Regarding this clonotype: This may arise from a read error, as a much more abundant clone is one base away. No conserved phenylalanine or tryptophan ends this CDR3, so it is likely a read error. The chain employs TRBV10-3 and TRBJ1-1; perhaps TRBD1 as D (6 bases). The CDR3 loop spans 13 amino acids. CDR1 and CDR2 (germline): ENHRY, SYGVKD. V lost 7 bases and J lost 3, with 12 bases in between. CDR3 in amino acids: CAIMGNRDTEAFS. The CDR3, as DNA: TGTGCCATCATGGGGAACAGGGACACTGAAGCTTTCTCT.